These T cell receptor beta chains were read from a single sample in a study of Ad26.COV2.S vaccination and SARS-CoV-2 variants. Some clones are missing from TCRdb's copy, which holds only in-frame ones; the method was immunoSEQ multiplex PCR. The sample holds about 350,000 clones, approximately 90% seen once. The sequencing used peripheral blood, collected in a trial of Ad26.COV2.S vaccine versus placebo. These receptors were obtained from a person aged 18 to 59 who received the Ad26.COV2.S COVID-19 vaccine or a placebo. Both conserved end residues are part of each CDR3. The order of the fields is clone size, J gene, V gene, CDR3 length, D gene, CDR3 protein, CDR3 DNA. A D gene is named only where the DNA matches it firmly. Clone size is shown for a subset of rows, as once, few, many or a class of expanded clone.

>-|TRBJ2-5|TRBV28|12|-
CASTPRGETQYF
TGTGCCAGCACCCCCAGGGGCGAGACCCAGTACTTC
>-|TRBJ1-5|TRBV5-5|16|-
CASSPVLGAGNQPQHF
TGTGCCAGCAGCCCCGTGCTCGGGGCTGGGAATCAGCCCCAGCATTTT
>-|TRBJ1-4|TRBV4-1|15|TRBD1
CASSHGTATNEKLFF
TGCGCCAGCAGCCACGGGACAGCAACTAATGAAAAACTGTTTTTT
>-|TRBJ2-2|TRBV7-9|15|-
CASSSTGKMAGELFF
TGTGCCAGCAGCTCCACAGGGAAAATGGCCGGGGAGCTGTTTTTT
>-|TRBJ2-1|TRBV3-1/TRBV3-2|13|-
CASSRGGDNEQFF
TGTGCCAGCAGCCGCGGGGGCGACAATGAGCAGTTCTTC
>-|TRBJ2-5|TRBV12-3/TRBV12-4|13|-
CASSLDFQETQYF
TGTGCCAGCAGTTTAGATTTCCAAGAGACCCAGTACTTC
>once|TRBJ2-7|TRBV5-1|13|-
CASSSQGAYEQYF
TGCGCCAGCAGCTCCCAGGGCGCCTACGAGCAGTACTTC
>-|TRBJ2-3|TRBV5-1|12|-
CASRENTDTQYF
TGCGCCAGCAGAGAGAATACAGATACGCAGTATTTT
>-|TRBJ1-1|TRBV15|16|-
CATSRTLLGAGTEAFF
TGTGCCACCAGCAGAACCCTCCTAGGGGCGGGCACTGAAGCTTTCTTT
>-|TRBJ1-1|TRBV6-2/TRBV6-3|15|-
CASSYIAQGNTEAFF
TGTGCCAGCAGTTACATCGCACAGGGGAACACTGAAGCTTTCTTT
>-|TRBJ1-1|TRBV19|13|-
CASSIRYDTEAFF
TGTGCCAGTAGTATAAGGTATGACACTGAAGCTTTCTTT
>-|TRBJ1-5|TRBV28|14|-
CASSGLGPYQPQHF
TGTGCCAGCAGTGGCTTAGGGCCCTATCAGCCCCAGCATTTT
>-|TRBJ1-3|TRBV19|18|TRBD1
CASSIFGQGALRGNTIYF
TGTGCCAGTAGTATATTCGGGCAGGGGGCCCTGCGTGGAAACACCATATATTTT
>-|TRBJ2-2|TRBV19|15|TRBD1
CASSIGRQGTGELFF
TGTGCCAGTAGTATAGGCCGACAGGGGACCGGGGAGCTGTTTTTT
>few|TRBJ2-5|TRBV9|13|-
CASSGGSTETQYF
TGTGCCAGCAGCGGGGGTAGTACAGAGACCCAGTACTTC
>many|TRBJ2-3|TRBV19|15|TRBD2
CASSIGASGADTQYF
TGTGCCAGTAGTATTGGGGCTAGCGGGGCAGATACGCAGTATTTT
>-|TRBJ2-7|TRBV7-9|14|-
CASSLDGLPGEQYF
TGTGCCAGCAGCTTAGATGGCCTTCCCGGCGAGCAGTACTTC
>-|TRBJ1-1|TRBV11-2|17|TRBD1
CASSRRTGTLLNTEAFF
TGTGCCAGCAGCCGACGGACAGGGACCCTCCTTAACACTGAAGCTTTCTTT
>-|TRBJ1-1|TRBV28|11|-
CASRNTRGAFF
TGTGCCAGCAGGAATACTAGGGGGGCTTTCTTT
>once|TRBJ2-2|TRBV7-6|16|-
CASSFGGGAVTGELFF
TGTGCCAGCAGCTTCGGAGGGGGGGCGGTAACCGGGGAGCTGTTTTTT
>once|TRBJ1-1|TRBV30|13|-
CAWIRGRDTEAFF
TGTGCCTGGATCAGGGGCCGCGACACTGAAGCTTTCTTT
>-|TRBJ2-7|TRBV30|17|TRBD2
CAWSVRREGLLVYEQYF
TGTGCCTGGAGTGTACGGCGGGAGGGCCTTTTGGTTTACGAGCAGTACTTC
>-|TRBJ2-7|TRBV9|15|-
CASSPLGSGRGEQYF
TGTGCCAGCAGCCCCTTGGGCTCCGGGCGCGGCGAGCAGTACTTC
>-|TRBJ2-1|TRBV5-1|13|-
CASQNPSYNEQFF
TGCGCCAGCCAGAACCCCTCCTACAATGAGCAGTTCTTC
>-|TRBJ1-6|TRBV6-5|15|TRBD1
CASSTPGQGNSPLHF
TGTGCCAGCAGTACACCGGGACAGGGGAATTCACCCCTCCACTTT
>-|TRBJ1-1|TRBV3-1/TRBV3-2|15|-
CASSQEGGPNTEAFF
TGTGCCAGCAGCCAAGAGGGGGGGCCAAACACTGAAGCTTTCTTT
>-|TRBJ2-2|TRBV27|16|-
CASSFAGSEWGGELFF
TGTGCCAGCAGTTTTGCAGGGTCAGAATGGGGCGGGGAGCTGTTTTTT
>-|TRBJ1-2|TRBV29-1|14|TRBD1
CSVDPGTGWFGYTF
TGCAGCGTTGATCCCGGGACAGGGTGGTTTGGCTACACCTTC
>-|TRBJ2-7|TRBV7-2|14|TRBD2
CASTLRLAGDEQYF
TGTGCCAGCACCCTCAGGCTAGCGGGGGACGAGCAGTACTTC
>-|TRBJ2-5|TRBV18|14|-
CASSPSGDQETQYF
TGTGCCAGCTCACCATCCGGGGACCAAGAGACCCAGTACTTC
>-|TRBJ2-3|TRBV27|15|TRBD2
CASSPSSGSTDTQYF
TGTGCCAGCAGTCCCTCTAGCGGGAGCACAGATACGCAGTATTTT
>-|TRBJ2-1|TRBV24-1|16|TRBD2
CATSPHSGRNYNEQFF
TGTGCCACCAGTCCCCATAGCGGGAGAAACTACAATGAGCAGTTCTTC
>-|TRBJ2-1|TRBV5-1|13|-
CASSLGPNNEQFF
TGCGCCAGCAGCCTGGGCCCAAACAATGAGCAGTTCTTC
>once|TRBJ2-1|TRBV15|12|-
CATSRGDNEQFF
TGTGCCACCAGCAGAGGGGACAATGAGCAGTTCTTC
>-|TRBJ1-4|TRBV3-1/TRBV3-2|14|-
CASSPWDLGEKLFF
TGTGCCAGCAGCCCGTGGGACCTGGGGGAAAAACTGTTTTTT
>-|TRBJ2-1|TRBV18|15|-
CASSPTTRSYNEQFF
TGTGCCAGCTCACCGACTACCCGCTCCTACAATGAGCAGTTCTTC
>once|TRBJ1-2|TRBV28|13|-
CASSLDSNYGYTF
TGTGCCAGCAGTTTGGACAGTAACTATGGCTACACCTTC
>-|TRBJ2-2|TRBV7-8|15|TRBD1
CASSTDRGRTGELFF
TGTGCCAGCAGCACAGACAGGGGGCGAACCGGGGAGCTGTTTTTT
>-|TRBJ2-1|TRBV9|15|TRBD2
CASSEGREGLSEQFF
TGTGCCAGCAGCGAAGGGCGGGAGGGCCTGTCTGAGCAGTTCTTC
>-|TRBJ2-7|TRBV20-1|11|-
CSAAGRSEQYF
TGCAGTGCAGCAGGACGGAGCGAGCAGTACTTC
>-|TRBJ1-1|TRBV6-5|14|-
CASEPAHGNTEAFF
TGTGCCAGCGAACCTGCACATGGGAACACTGAAGCTTTCTTT
>-|TRBJ2-7|TRBV6-5|14|-
CASSTGFSSYEQYF
TGTGCCAGCAGTACAGGGTTTAGCTCCTACGAGCAGTACTTC
>-|TRBJ2-5|TRBV4-1|19|TRBD2
CASSRGTSGTGLGEETQYF
TGCGCCAGCAGCCGAGGGACTAGCGGGACTGGTTTAGGGGAAGAGACCCAGTACTTC
>-|TRBJ1-4|TRBV4-1|15|-
CASSQHREGGEKLFF
TGCGCCAGCAGCCAACACAGGGAAGGGGGTGAAAAACTGTTTTTT
>-|TRBJ2-7|TRBV2|12|-
CASSDRRNEQYF
TGTGCCAGCAGTGATAGGCGGAACGAGCAGTACTTC
>-|TRBJ1-1|TRBV12-5|13|-
CASGLEGGTEAFF
TGTGCTAGTGGTTTAGAGGGGGGAACTGAAGCTTTCTTT
>few|TRBJ1-2|TRBV19|14|TRBD1
CASSIIDRAYGYTF
TGTGCCAGTAGTATCATCGACAGGGCCTATGGCTACACCTTC
>-|TRBJ1-6|TRBV30|14|-
CAWSAGVHNSPLHF
TGTGCCTGGAGTGCTGGTGTTCATAATTCACCCCTCCACTTT
>few|TRBJ1-5|TRBV19|15|-
CASSPGTDSNQPQHF
TGTGCCAGTAGTCCAGGGACGGATAGCAATCAGCCCCAGCATTTT
>once|TRBJ1-2|TRBV20-1|11|-
CSARDYSGYTF
TGCAGTGCTAGAGATTATTCAGGCTACACCTTC
>-|TRBJ2-5|TRBV9|16|-
CASSVGGRVHQETQYF
TGTGCCAGCAGCGTAGGGGGGAGAGTCCATCAAGAGACCCAGTACTTC
>-|TRBJ1-1|TRBV10-1|13|-
CASRDSLNTEAFF
TGCGCCAGCAGGGACAGTTTGAACACTGAAGCTTTCTTT
>-|TRBJ2-7|TRBV4-1|14|-
CASSQEATPYEQYF
TGCGCCAGCAGCCAAGAAGCCACTCCCTACGAGCAGTACTTC
>-|TRBJ1-5|TRBV2|12|-
CASSGTDQPQHF
TGTGCCAGCAGTGGGACCGATCAGCCCCAGCATTTT
>-|TRBJ1-2|TRBV6-5|13|-
CASITTDNYGYTF
TGTGCCAGCATTACGACAGATAACTATGGCTACACCTTC
>-|TRBJ1-5|TRBV6-2/TRBV6-3|17|-
CASSYSIGEGSNQPQHF
TGTGCCAGCAGTTACTCGATAGGCGAAGGGAGCAATCAGCCCCAGCATTTT
>-|TRBJ2-2|TRBV5-1|17|TRBD2
CASSLGTSGRRAGELFF
TGCGCCAGCAGCCTAGGGACTAGCGGGAGACGGGCCGGGGAGCTGTTTTTT
>few|TRBJ2-2|TRBV13|16|TRBD2
CASSSSGTSGAGELFF
TGTGCCAGCAGCTCATCCGGGACTAGCGGCGCCGGGGAGCTGTTTTTT
>-|TRBJ2-6|TRBV7-7|13|-
CASSLGKGDVLTF
TGTGCCAGCAGCTTGGGCAAAGGGGACGTCCTGACTTTC